This TCR beta chain was retrieved from a study of T-cell memory formation after mild COVID-19. About the research overall: Largely donor-specific sequence clusters came from a couple of donors. Study observations and caveats: Certain responding clones were present in pre-infection memory, suggesting participation of cross-reactive memory. CD4/CD8 balance characterized clones contracting day 15 to 85, and CD4+ skew characterized later expanders.

Concerning this clonotype: Its antigen is still unknown.

The V and J ends lost 0 bases and 6 bases respectively, with 13 bases between them. Germline CDR1 reads SGHRS; CDR2 reads YFSETQ. This CDR3 has 14 amino acids. Each CDR3 protein gets one entry after TCRdb re-called the 5' RACE reads with MiXCR. The profile shows 350,000 to 450,000 distinct CDR3 sequences, 20% of them singletons. The chain couples TRBV5-1 to TRBJ2-7; D is tentatively TRBD1 or TRBD2 (5 bases each). Material: PBMCs or a T cell subset sorted from them (not recorded which). This TCR was recovered from an adult woman who had mild COVID-19 (a few samples of this study predate the infection). Cell type and time point are not known. The CDR3 sequence is CASSLGPEGLEQYF. The CDR3 DNA follows: TGCGCCAGCAGCTTGGGGCCTGAGGGGCTCGAGCAGTACTTC.